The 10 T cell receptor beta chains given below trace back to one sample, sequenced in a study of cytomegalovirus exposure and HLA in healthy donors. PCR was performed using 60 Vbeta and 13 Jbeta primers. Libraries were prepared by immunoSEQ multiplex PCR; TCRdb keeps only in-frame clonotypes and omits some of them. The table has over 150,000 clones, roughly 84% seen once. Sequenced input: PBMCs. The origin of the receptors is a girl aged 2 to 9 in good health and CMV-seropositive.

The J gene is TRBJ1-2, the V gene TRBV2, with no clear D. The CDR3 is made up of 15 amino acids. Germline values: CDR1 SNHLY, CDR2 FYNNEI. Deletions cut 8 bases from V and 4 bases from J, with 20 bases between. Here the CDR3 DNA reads TGTGCCAGCCGTTATGCGGGCCTCCGGAGCTATGGCTACACCTTC. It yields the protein CASRYAGLRSYGYTF.

The CDR3 region has the DNA TGTGCCAGCAGTTACTCACGGAGCTCTGGAAACACCATATATTTT. As protein: CASSYSRSSGNTIYF. The chain combines TRBV6-5 with TRBJ1-3; D is uncertain. There are 15 residues in the CDR3. The V end lost 0 bases, the J end lost 0 bases, and 6 bases lay between the germline ends. The V gene's germline CDR1 is MNHEY and CDR2 SVGAGI.

The CDR3 DNA follows: TGTGCCAGCAGCGGACAGTCTGGAAACACCATATATTTT. Translation gives CASSGQSGNTIYF. V usage is TRBV6-1 and J usage is TRBJ1-3; D perhaps matches TRBD1 (6 bases). Germline V CDR1 and CDR2: MNHNS, SASEGT. V was cut by 6 bases and J by 1 base, with 7 bases left in between. The CDR3 totals 13 residues.

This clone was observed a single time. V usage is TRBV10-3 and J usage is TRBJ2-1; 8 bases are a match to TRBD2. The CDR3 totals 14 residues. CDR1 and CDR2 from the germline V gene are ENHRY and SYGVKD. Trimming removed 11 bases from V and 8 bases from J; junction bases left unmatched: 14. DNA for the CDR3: TGTGCCTCCCGAGCGGGGCGGGAGGCCCATGAGCAGTTCTTC. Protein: CASRAGREAHEQFF.

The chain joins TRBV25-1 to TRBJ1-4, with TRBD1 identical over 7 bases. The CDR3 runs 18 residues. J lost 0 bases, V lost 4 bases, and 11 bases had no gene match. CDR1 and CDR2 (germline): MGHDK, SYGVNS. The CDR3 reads CASSVPGQILATNEKLFF. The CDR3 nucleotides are TGTGCCAGCAGTGTTCCGGGACAGATCCTTGCAACTAATGAAAAACTGTTTTTT.

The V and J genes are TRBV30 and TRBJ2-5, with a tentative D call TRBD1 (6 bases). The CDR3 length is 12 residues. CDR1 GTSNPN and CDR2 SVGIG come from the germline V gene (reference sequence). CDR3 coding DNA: TGTGCTTTGGGGACACTCGGGGAGACCCAGTACTTC. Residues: CALGTLGETQYF.

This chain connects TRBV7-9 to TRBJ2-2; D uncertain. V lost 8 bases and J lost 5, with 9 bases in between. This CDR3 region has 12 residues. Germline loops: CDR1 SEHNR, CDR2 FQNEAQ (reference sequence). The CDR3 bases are TGTGCCAGCCGAGGTTTGACCGGGGAGCTGTTTTTT. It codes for CASRGLTGELFF.

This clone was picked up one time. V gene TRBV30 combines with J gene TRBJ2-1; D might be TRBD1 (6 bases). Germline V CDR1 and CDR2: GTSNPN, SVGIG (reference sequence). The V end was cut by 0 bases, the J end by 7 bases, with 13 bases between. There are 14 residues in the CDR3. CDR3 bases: TGTGCCTGGAGTGTACTTCGGACAGCTAATGAGCAGTTCTTC. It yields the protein CAWSVLRTANEQFF.

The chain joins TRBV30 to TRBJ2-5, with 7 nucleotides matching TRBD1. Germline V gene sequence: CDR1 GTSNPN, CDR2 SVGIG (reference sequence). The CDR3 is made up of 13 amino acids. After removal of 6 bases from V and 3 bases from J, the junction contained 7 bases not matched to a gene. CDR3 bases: TGTGCCTGTAAGGGACAGTACAAAGAGACCCAGTACTTC. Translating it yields CACKGQYKETQYF.

DNA for the CDR3: TGTGCCTGGAGTAGCGGACAGGAAACCGATACGCAGTATTTT. Its translation: CAWSSGQETDTQYF. The genes are TRBV30 and TRBJ2-3; 7 positions agree with TRBD1. CDR1 GTSNPN and CDR2 SVGIG come from the germline V gene (reference sequence). The V segment lost 2 bases and the J segment 6 bases; nucleotides outside the gene matches: 8. The CDR3 spans 14 residues. The full variable domain, with the rest looked up from reference TRBV30 and TRBJ2-3, is SQTIHQWPATLVQPVGSPLSLECTVEGTSNPNLYWYRQAAGRGLQLLFYSVGIGQISSEVPQNLSASRPQDRQFILSSKKLLLSDSGFYLCAWSSGQETDTQYFGPGTRLTVL.